This T cell receptor beta chain was retrieved from a study of shared clonotypes between healthy human individuals (dated by TCRdb to 2019 to 2021). Describing the broader study: A few men and a couple of women, aged 18 to 49 years, made up the cohort. To estimate repertoire size and how much clonotypes are shared between individuals, the study performed deep sequencing of blood TCR repertoires from roughly five healthy adults. Each donor's leukapheresis produced roughly between roughly 0.9 and 9 billion PBMCs. For each donor, CD4 naive and CD4 memory were each given three plates, CD8 naive was given two plates, and CD8 memory was given one plate. To increase sequencing depth and limit assay-specific biases, TCR repertoire library preparation and sequencing were carried out by different laboratories using diverse techniques. Paper-wide results and their limitations: Compared with non-shared clonotypes, clonotypes shared by all four sorted-subset donors had higher generation probabilities. Sampling was limited to blood, and TCR repertoires in tissue likely differ from TCR repertoires in blood. Pairwise subsampling indicated that sequencing depth was expected to affect the degree of clonotype sharing among donors. Naive subsets generally had larger estimated clonotype richness than memory subsets. Even with the large sequencing depth, rarefaction of the sorted-subset datasets indicated that sequencing was incomplete. Across a few donors, about 5.2% of naive CD4, roughly 3.5% of naive CD8, about 2.3% of memory CD4, and approximately 0.4% of memory CD8 clonotypes were shared. The small number of donors limited the genetic and exposure-history diversity represented.

About this clone: Its specific antigen is unknown. No much larger clone is present one base from it, and per-base qualities are unavailable.

CD8 naive samples consisted of CD45RO-negative cells that were positively selected for CCR7, yielding a CD45RA+CCR7+ population without TemRA cells. Donors were healthy HIV-negative adults with no recently reported acute infections or vaccinations. Every donor was a Caucasian adult living in Nashville, Tennessee, USA. Blood was obtained by leukapheresis, after which PBMCs were separated by Ficoll-Histopaque density gradient centrifugation and cryopreserved in liquid nitrogen vapor phase. Purity and quantity of every magnetically sorted T cell population were checked by analytical flow cytometry. Genomic DNA was isolated from each sorted fraction and quantified by UV absorbance on a Nanodrop 2000c. Using the deep immunoSEQ assay, TCR CDR3 regions were amplified from genomic DNA by multiplex PCR. Genomic DNA extracted from each cell subset was distributed evenly over all wells of several immunoSEQ 96-well plates, and each plate served as one replicate. For sorted subsets, roughly 190 ng of genomic DNA, equivalent to around 30,000 T cell genomes, went into each replicate PCR. The purified libraries were quantified using a Qubit 3.0 fluorometer, sized with a Bioanalyzer 2100, and then quantified again using the KAPA Library Quantification kit. Every immunoSEQ 96-well plate was sequenced on a dedicated single-read 150-cycle Illumina NextSeq 550 flow cell. As for how the authors treated the data: Because only junctional sequences without quality scores were contained in the immunoSEQ output, filtering matching that applied to full-length reads could not be performed. Sequences were annotated with PyIR, a Python wrapper for IgBLAST v1.9, using IMGT germline references to assign V/J genes and CDR3. Any read was removed if the V/J assignment was weak (E-value above 1e-6), the CDR3 was missing, or the read contained stop codons, out-of-frame junctions, or ambiguous translated residues. A V3J clonotype was defined by an identical inferred V gene, J gene, and CDR3 amino acid sequence. The percentage overlap between two repertoires was calculated by dividing the number of shared unique clonotypes by the size of the smaller repertoire. RTK rarefaction, the Chao1 estimator, and Recon v2.1 estimates of unobserved clonotypes were used to assess repertoire richness. OLGA was used to compute generation probabilities for all TCRbeta clonotypes that the gDNA method yielded from a few donors. The table comes from immuneACCESS by way of TCRdb, which keeps in-frame sequences with V and J called. Part of the clones is missing from these tables; in studies checked, under half for an unresolved V gene and the rest for unknown reasons. V, J and clone size reflect that table, while D and trimming were determined from the DNA. Recorded for this sample are approximately 1.9 million clones; roughly 95% of them occurred a single time. The top ten clones comprise more than 1.5% of the sample.

V trim: 4 bases; J trim: 5 bases; unmatched bases: 7. The germline V gene sets CDR1 to ENHRY and CDR2 to SYGVKD. The CDR3 holds 16 amino acids from the cysteine to the phenylalanine. The read is trimmed to its CDR3 DNA, 48 bases read in frame from base 1. Sequenced input: naive CD8+ T cells from PBMCs. This sample's cell subset or site label indicates: CD45RA+CCR7+. The clonotype was recovered from a man between 18 and 29 years old in good health. Some clones in this sample may be carry-over from other donors' samples. In this chain, TRBV10-3 is recombined with TRBJ2-1, with TRBD2 matching 11 junction bases. The nucleotides read TGTGCCATCAGTGGGCTAGCGGGAGGCCTAGACAATGAGCAGTTCTTC. It specifies CAISGLAGGLDNEQFF.